Reported below is one T cell receptor (beta chain). The antigen remains unidentified. Generated by immunoSEQ multiplex PCR, the TCRdb table keeps only in-frame clones and is missing some. The sample records 500,000 to 550,000 clones, more than 95% being singletons. The V and J ends lost 5 bases and 4 bases respectively, with 8 bases between them. The CDR3 runs to 13 residues. Germline CDR1 MNHEY, CDR2 SMNVEV (reference sequence). The entry originates in a study of shared clonotypes between healthy human individuals. Broader study findings: Among non-shared clonotypes, generation probabilities were lower than among those shared by all four donors.

V is TRBV27 and J is TRBJ1-4; D is unresolved. The sequence derives from a woman aged 25 to 45 in good health. Sequenced sample: naive CD4+ T cells sorted from blood. Documented subset: CD45RA+ positively selected. This chain's CDR3 is CASSVLLNEKLFF. CDR3 in DNA: TGTGCCAGCAGTGTACTACTTAATGAAAAACTGTTTTTT. Full variable domain (remainder filled in from reference TRBV27 and TRBJ1-4): EAQVTQNPRYLITVTGKKLTVTCSQNMNHEYMSWYRQDPGLGLRQIYYSMNVEVTDKGDVPEGYKVSRKEKRNFPLILESPSPNQTSLYFCASSVLLNEKLFFGSGTQLSVL.